The 31 T cell receptor beta chains in this list originate from one sample, sequenced in a study of post-analysis software for immune sequencing data. Prepared libraries of TCR beta cDNA carried unique molecular identifiers. TCRdb used MiXCR to reprocess the PCR reads, holding one entry per CDR3 protein. The profile covers 170,000 or so distinct CDR3 sequences, with 30% appearing a single time and over 1.2% taken by the ten largest. Points from the study as a whole: Five or six TRBV segments, TRBV5-6, TRBV5-1 and TRBV20-1 among them, were found more frequent in patients than controls.

These receptors have no identified antigens. Sequenced: blood. The origin of the receptors is a girl aged 5-17 years with multiple sclerosis.

The V and J genes are TRBV5-1 and TRBJ2-3; 10 bases line up with TRBD2. CDR3 size: 18 residues. The germline CDR1 and CDR2 sequences are SGHRS and YFSETQ. V lost 0 bases to trimming and J lost 0 bases; unmatched junction nucleotides: 7. In nucleotides, the CDR3 is TGCGCCAGCAGCTTGGGGCTAGCGGGAGCCTCTAGCACAGATACGCAGTATTTT. Translated, it gives CASSLGLAGASSTDTQYF.

The gene calls are TRBV7-2 and TRBJ2-7; 10 bases align to TRBD2. With V trimmed by 4 bases and J by 4 bases, 10 bases remained unmatched. The germline CDR1 and CDR2 sequences are SGHTA and FQGNSA. There are 16 residues in the CDR3. The DNA for the CDR3 is TGTGCCAGCAGCTCGGGACTAGCGTACCCCTCGTACGAGCAGTACTTC. Protein sequence: CASSSGLAYPSYEQYF.

This clonotype came up a few times. This chain uses TRBV7-9 with TRBJ1-1; 9 bases are a match to TRBD1. Germline V gives CDR1 SEHNR, CDR2 FQNEAQ (reference sequence). V shed 1 base and J 5 bases; nucleotides not matched to a gene: 11. The CDR3 has 17 amino acids. In DNA form, the CDR3 reads TGTGCCAGCAGCTTAGAGGTCGGACAGGGGCTGAGGACTGAAGCTTTCTTT. It encodes CASSLEVGQGLRTEAFF.

This clonotype was observed a handful of times. Relative to the germline gene, one junction end is altered; a read error may explain this. J is TRBJ1-6 and V is TRBV7-2; maybe TRBD1 (5 bases). CDR3 length equals 17 residues. Germline V lookup: CDR1 SGHTA, CDR2 FQGNSA. The DNA for the CDR3 is TGTGCCAGCAGATTAAACACCGGGACGGTGGATAATTCACCCCCCCACTTT. Its protein is CASRLNTGTVDNSPPHF.

This chain connects TRBV5-1 to TRBJ2-1; D gene ambiguous. The CDR3 totals 15 residues. V dropped 1 base and J dropped 5 bases, with 13 bases sitting between them. CDR1 is SGHRS, CDR2 YFSETQ, per germline. The CDR3 loop is CASSLLGFPNNEQFF. The CDR3 DNA sequence: TGCGCCAGCAGCTTGCTGGGGTTTCCCAACAATGAGCAGTTCTTC.

This clonotype has a handful of counts. One base away lies a much larger clone, so this may be a sequencing read error. The chain recombines TRBV29-1 with TRBJ2-1, with a possible D match to TRBD1 (8 bases). V lost 7 bases and J 5 bases, leaving 15 bases between the germline ends. Germline CDR1 SQVTM, CDR2 ANQGSEA. The CDR3 has 13 residues. The CDR3 region is CSGAGQVNNEQFF. CDR3 sequence (DNA): TGCAGCGGAGCGGGACAGGTTAACAATGAGCAGTTCTTC.

This clonotype has just a few counts. The rearrangement uses TRBV6-1 and TRBJ1-5; D is possibly TRBD1 (6 bases). The length of the CDR3 is 13 residues. The V end lost 6 bases, the J end lost 13 bases, and 19 bases lay between the germline ends. Germline CDR1 is MNHNS and CDR2 is SASEGT. CDR3 sequence: CASSRGEDRVQHF. As DNA, the CDR3 is TGTGCCAGCAGCCGGGGAGAGGACAGAGTACAGCATTTT.

This rearrangement joins TRBV29-1 to TRBJ2-2; TRBD1 is a possible D gene (6 bases). The CDR3 runs 14 residues. Germline loops: CDR1 SQVTM, CDR2 ANQGSEA. Trimming removed 4 bases from V and 1 base from J, with 10 bases in between. The CDR3 here is CSVVWGRNTGELFF. CDR3 DNA: TGCAGCGTTGTTTGGGGGCGGAACACCGGGGAGCTGTTTTTT.

Regarding this clonotype: This clone may be a read error of a much larger clone one base away. The V gene is TRBV2, the J gene TRBJ2-5, with a tentative D call TRBD2 (6 bases). The V gene's germline CDR1 is SNHLY and CDR2 FYNNEI. The V end was cut by 6 bases, the J end by 11 bases, with 31 bases between. This CDR3 has 17 amino acids. For the CDR3, the DNA is TGTGCCAGCAGGGAATCGGGACTCACTGCTCTAGACAATGAGCAGTACTTC. Amino acids: CASRESGLTALDNEQYF.

This clonotype was observed a handful of times. V gene TRBV18 combines with J gene TRBJ2-3; a weak D match, TRBD1 (5 bases). Germline assignment: CDR1 KGHSH and CDR2 LQKENI. Deletions cut 5 bases from V and 1 base from J, with 7 bases between. CDR3 size: 13 residues. The CDR3 region has the DNA TGTGCCAGCTCATGGGGCGGCACAGATACGCAGTATTTT. Translated, it gives CASSWGGTDTQYF.

The sample holds a few counts of this clonotype. The rearrangement joins TRBV5-1 to TRBJ2-1; a possible D gene is TRBD1 (6 bases). There are 14 residues in the CDR3. Germline assignment: CDR1 SGHRS and CDR2 YFSETQ. Trimming stripped 0 bases from V and 9 bases from J, with 13 bases between. The CDR3 bases are TGCGCCAGCAGCTTGGATTGGGGGCGGGTTGAGCAGTTCTTC. This gives the protein CASSLDWGRVEQFF.

This clonotype was counted only a few times. This sequence joins TRBV2 and TRBJ1-5; D unresolved. There are 15 residues in the CDR3. Trimming removed 3 bases at V and 1 base at J, with 10 bases between. Germline V gives CDR1 SNHLY, CDR2 FYNNEI. As DNA, the CDR3 is TGTGCCAGCAGTGACGGGTTTAGCAGCAATCAGCCCCAGCATTTT. Translation gives CASSDGFSSNQPQHF.

In its sample, this clonotype was seen a few times. This chain links TRBV12-3 or TRBV12-4 with TRBJ2-7, with TRBD2 matching over 8 bases. This CDR3 region has 14 residues. With 5 bases clipped from V and 5 bases from J, the junction kept 8 bases outside the gene matches. CDR3: CASSLVAGIDEQYF. CDR3 nucleotide sequence: TGTGCCAGCAGTCTTGTAGCGGGAATCGACGAGCAGTACTTC.

The table lists this clonotype with many counts. The chain couples TRBV5-1 to TRBJ2-7, with 8 bases identical to TRBD1. J lost 2 bases, V lost 4 bases, and 5 bases had no gene match. The CDR3 is 14 residues long. Germline V gene sequence: CDR1 SGHRS, CDR2 YFSETQ. This chain's CDR3 is CASSGGTGTYEQYF. CDR3 DNA: TGCGCCAGCAGCGGGGGGACAGGAACCTACGAGCAGTACTTC.

This clonotype came up a few times. The rearrangement uses TRBV20-1 and TRBJ2-7; 11 bases line up with TRBD2. The trim removed 6 bases at V and 2 bases at J, leaving 3 bases unmatched. Germline V gives CDR1 DFQATT, CDR2 SNEGSKA (reference sequence). The CDR3 contains 13 residues. The CDR3, as DNA: TGCAGTGCACTAGCGGGAGCAGCCTACGAGCAGTACTTC. Its protein product is CSALAGAAYEQYF.

This clonotype was picked up a small number of times. This rearrangement joins TRBV10-3 to TRBJ1-1, with D possibly being TRBD1 (6 bases). There are 14 residues in the CDR3. The germline V gene encodes CDR1 ENHRY and CDR2 SYGVKD. V dropped 3 bases and J dropped 1 base, with 9 bases sitting between them. The CDR3 loop is CAISDGTRNTEAFF. DNA of the CDR3: TGTGCCATCAGTGACGGGACAAGGAACACTGAAGCTTTCTTT.

Points on this clonotype: A read error is possible here, since a much larger clone lies one base away. In DNA form, the CDR3 reads TGTGCCTGCAGTCTTCACAGGGAGCATGAGCAGTTCTTC. Its translation: CACSLHREHEQFF. The chain joins TRBV27 to TRBJ2-1; possible D gene TRBD1, 6 bases. In germline, CDR1 is MNHEY, CDR2 SMNVEV (reference sequence). The CDR3 is 13 amino acids.

V is TRBV7-9 and J is TRBJ1-6; D might be TRBD1 (6 bases). CDR3 length: 14 residues. With 3 bases removed from V and 10 bases from J, the gap between germline ends came to 13 bases. Germline lookup yields CDR1 SEHNR and CDR2 FQNEAQ (reference sequence). The CDR3 nucleotides read TGTGCCAGCAGCTTTTATCAGGGGCAATCACCCCTCCACTTT. Amino acid sequence: CASSFYQGQSPLHF.

In the case of this clonotype: This may arise from a read error, as a much more abundant clone is one base away. The gene calls are TRBV7-9 and TRBJ2-7; either TRBD1 or TRBD2 may fit D (5 bases each). The V end was cut by 5 bases, the J end by 3 bases, with 11 bases between. The CDR3 covers 13 residues. CDR1 is SEHNR, CDR2 FQNEAQ, per germline (reference sequence). DNA for the CDR3: TGTGCCAGCAGCCTCGGGACCCGCTACGAGCAGTACTTC. Its translation is CASSLGTRYEQYF.

The chain has TRBV20-1 and TRBJ1-1; D gene uncertain. This CDR3 region has 12 residues. CDR1 DFQATT and CDR2 SNEGSKA come from the germline V gene (reference sequence). V was pared by 3 bases and J by 4 bases, with 9 bases between. CDR3 bases: TGCAGTGCTAGGGAGGTTCTCACTGAAGCTTTCTTT. Translation gives CSAREVLTEAFF.

This clonotype was seen more than once but under ten times. J is TRBJ1-6 and V is TRBV25-1; D possibly corresponds to TRBD1 (5 bases). V lost 9 bases, J lost 14 bases, and 14 bases lay in between. The germline gives CDR1 MGHDK, CDR2 SYGVNS. CDR3 size: 11 residues. The DNA of the CDR3 is TGTGCCAGAATAACGCGGGGCACCCTCCACTTT. Its protein product is CARITRGTLHF.

The J gene is TRBJ1-1, the V gene TRBV27; D is possibly TRBD1 (5 bases). Germline assignment: CDR1 MNHEY and CDR2 SMNVEV (reference sequence). V lost 0 bases to trimming and J lost 4 bases, with 12 bases between them. There are 15 residues in the CDR3. CDR3 nucleotide sequence: TGTGCCAGCAGTTTATCCCGAAAGGGGTCCACTGAAGCTTTCTTT. Protein product: CASSLSRKGSTEAFF.

This clonotype was seen repeatedly, ten times or more. The rearrangement uses TRBV11-2 and TRBJ1-4; possible D gene TRBD1, 5 bases. The V and J ends lost 4 bases and 10 bases respectively, with 19 bases between them. This CDR3 region has 15 residues. CDR1 is SGHAT, CDR2 FQNNGV, per germline. CDR3: CASSSGGRVWGKLFF. For the CDR3, the DNA is TGTGCCAGCAGCTCCGGAGGCAGGGTTTGGGGAAAACTGTTTTTT.

Concerning this clonotype: Just one base apart from a much larger clone, this may be a read error. This chain joins TRBV28 and TRBJ2-6, with a tentative D call TRBD1 (5 bases). Germline CDR1 is MDHEN and CDR2 is SYDVKM. The CDR3 sequence is 17 residues long. The CDR3 DNA is TGTGCCAGCCGCCGGTCAGCAGACAACTCTGGGGCCAACGTCCCGACTTTC. Its translation: CASRRSADNSGANVPTF.

This clonotype appeared many times. J is TRBJ2-7 and V is TRBV20-1; D remains unclear. The V end lost 5 bases, the J end lost 2 bases, and 22 bases lay between the germline ends. This CDR3 has 16 amino acids. Germline assignment: CDR1 DFQATT and CDR2 SNEGSKA (reference sequence). The CDR3 loop is CSASRTGSVTTYEQYF. In DNA, the CDR3 is TGCAGTGCTTCCAGGACCGGCTCAGTAACAACCTACGAGCAGTACTTC.

This clonotype has only a few counts. This chain connects TRBV20-1 to TRBJ1-4; 8 bases are shared with TRBD1. In germline, CDR1 is DFQATT, CDR2 SNEGSKA (reference sequence). After removal of 2 bases from V and 8 bases from J, the junction contained 13 bases not matched to a gene. The CDR3 has 16 residues. The CDR3 spells CSARPETGTGREKLFF. The CDR3, as DNA: TGCAGTGCTAGACCCGAGACCGGGACAGGAAGGGAAAAACTGTTTTTT.

This chain connects TRBV28 to TRBJ1-5; D remains ambiguous. CDR3 size: 13 residues. V dropped 2 bases and J dropped 8 bases, with 10 bases sitting between them. Germline CDR1 and CDR2: MDHEN and SYDVKM. CDR3 nucleotide sequence: TGTGCCAGCAGTTTAACCTATACCAAGCCCCAGCATTTT. It is translated as CASSLTYTKPQHF.

The chain uses TRBV11-1 and TRBJ1-4, with D unresolved. The CDR3 length is 11 residues. V lost 5 bases to trimming and J lost 5 bases, with 3 bases between them. Germline loops: CDR1 SGHAT, CDR2 FQDESV (reference sequence). The CDR3 region is CASSQNEKLFF. In DNA form, the CDR3 reads TGTGCCAGCAGCCAAAATGAAAAACTGTTTTTT.

This clonotype was recorded a few times. The chain carries TRBV7-2 and TRBJ2-7; 9 bases fit TRBD1. Looked up from germline, CDR1 is SGHTA and CDR2 is FQGNSA. CDR3 length equals 15 residues. After removal of 5 bases from V and 3 bases from J, the junction contained 8 bases not matched to a gene. CDR3 in amino acids: CASSPAGTGYYEQYF. The CDR3 DNA sequence: TGTGCCAGCAGCCCCGCCGGGACAGGGTACTACGAGCAGTACTTC.

This clonotype has a handful of counts. The rearrangement links TRBV20-1 to TRBJ1-5, with 9 bases matching TRBD1. The germline CDR1 and CDR2 sequences are DFQATT and SNEGSKA (reference sequence). The J segment lost 9 bases and the V segment lost 3 bases, leaving 3 bases of the junction unmatched. This CDR3 contains 12 residues. The CDR3 bases are TGCAGTGCTAGGGGACAGGGAACGCCCCAGCATTTT. Translating gives CSARGQGTPQHF.

This clonotype was seen ten or more times. The rearrangement uses TRBV29-1 and TRBJ2-3, with D unclear. Looked up from germline, CDR1 is SQVTM and CDR2 is ANQGSEA. V was trimmed by 1 base and J by 2 bases, leaving 16 bases between them. The CDR3 has 16 residues. The CDR3 DNA follows: TGCAGCGTTGAAGGCAGTGGTCGAGCCTTCACAGATACGCAGTATTTT. Translation: CSVEGSGRAFTDTQYF.